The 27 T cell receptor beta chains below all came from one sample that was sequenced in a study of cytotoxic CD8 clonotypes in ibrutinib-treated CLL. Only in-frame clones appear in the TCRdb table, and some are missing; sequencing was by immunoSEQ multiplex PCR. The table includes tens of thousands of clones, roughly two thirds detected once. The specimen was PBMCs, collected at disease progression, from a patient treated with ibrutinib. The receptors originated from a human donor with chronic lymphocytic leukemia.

The CDR3 reads CASSVTDHPNQPQHF. The CDR3 nucleotides read TGTGCCAGCAGCGTAACGGACCACCCCAATCAGCCCCAGCATTTT. The genes are TRBV9 and TRBJ1-5; no reliable D call. Germline assignment: CDR1 SGDLS and CDR2 YYNGEE. With 1 base removed from V and 3 bases from J, the gap between germline ends came to 11 bases. The CDR3 has 15 residues.

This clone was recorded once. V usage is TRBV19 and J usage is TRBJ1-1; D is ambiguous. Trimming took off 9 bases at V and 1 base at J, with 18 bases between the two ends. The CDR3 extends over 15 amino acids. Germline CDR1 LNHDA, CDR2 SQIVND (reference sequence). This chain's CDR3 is CASSEWRARNTEAFF. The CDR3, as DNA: TGTGCCAGCAGCGAGTGGAGGGCGAGGAACACTGAAGCTTTCTTT.

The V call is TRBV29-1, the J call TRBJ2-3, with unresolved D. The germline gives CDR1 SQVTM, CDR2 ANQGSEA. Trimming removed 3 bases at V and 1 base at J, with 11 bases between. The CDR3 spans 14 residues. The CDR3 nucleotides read TGCAGCGTTGACCTAGGCGAGGGCACAGATACGCAGTATTTT. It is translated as CSVDLGEGTDTQYF.

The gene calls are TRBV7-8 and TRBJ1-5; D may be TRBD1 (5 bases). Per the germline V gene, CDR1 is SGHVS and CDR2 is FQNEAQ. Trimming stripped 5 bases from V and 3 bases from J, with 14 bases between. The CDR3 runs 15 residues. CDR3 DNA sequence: TGTGCCAGCAGCCCCCTGGGGGGGTACAATCAGCCCCAGCATTTT. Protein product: CASSPLGGYNQPQHF.

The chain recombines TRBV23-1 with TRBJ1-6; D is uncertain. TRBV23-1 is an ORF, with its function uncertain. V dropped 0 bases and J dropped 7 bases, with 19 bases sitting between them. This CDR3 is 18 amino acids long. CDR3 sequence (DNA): TGCGCCAGCAGTCAATCCCTTTTCTTAGGACCGCACAATTCACCCCTCCACTTT. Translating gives CASSQSLFLGPHNSPLHF.

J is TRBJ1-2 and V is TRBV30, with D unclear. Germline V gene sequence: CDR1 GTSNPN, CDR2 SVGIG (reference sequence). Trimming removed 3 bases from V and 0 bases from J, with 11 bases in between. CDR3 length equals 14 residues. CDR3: CAWSGPTPNYGYTF. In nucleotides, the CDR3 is TGTGCCTGGAGCGGACCGACTCCTAACTATGGCTACACCTTC. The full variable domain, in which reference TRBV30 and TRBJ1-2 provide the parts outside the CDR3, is SQTIHQWPATLVQPVGSPLSLECTVEGTSNPNLYWYRQAAGRGLQLLFYSVGIGQISSEVPQNLSASRPQDRQFILSSKKLLLSDSGFYLCAWSGPTPNYGYTFGSGTRLTVV.

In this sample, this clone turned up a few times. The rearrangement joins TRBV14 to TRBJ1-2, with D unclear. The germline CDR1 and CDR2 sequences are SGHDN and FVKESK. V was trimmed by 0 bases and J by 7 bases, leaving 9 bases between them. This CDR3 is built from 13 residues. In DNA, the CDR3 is TGTGCCAGCAGCCAAGATAGAGGTTCTGGCTACACCTTC. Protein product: CASSQDRGSGYTF.

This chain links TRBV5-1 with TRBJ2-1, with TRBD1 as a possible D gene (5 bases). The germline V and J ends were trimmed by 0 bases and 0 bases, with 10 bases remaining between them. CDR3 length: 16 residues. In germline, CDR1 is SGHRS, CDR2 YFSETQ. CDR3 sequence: CASSLEGVSSYNEQFF. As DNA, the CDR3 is TGCGCCAGCAGCTTGGAAGGGGTCAGCTCCTACAATGAGCAGTTCTTC.

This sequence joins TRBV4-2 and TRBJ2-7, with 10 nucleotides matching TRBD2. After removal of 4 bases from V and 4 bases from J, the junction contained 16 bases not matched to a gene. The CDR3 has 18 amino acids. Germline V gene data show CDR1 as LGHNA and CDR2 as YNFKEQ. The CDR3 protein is CASSRFGLAGVGTYEQYF. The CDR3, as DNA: TGTGCCAGCAGCCGTTTTGGGCTAGCGGGAGTTGGGACTTACGAGCAGTACTTC.

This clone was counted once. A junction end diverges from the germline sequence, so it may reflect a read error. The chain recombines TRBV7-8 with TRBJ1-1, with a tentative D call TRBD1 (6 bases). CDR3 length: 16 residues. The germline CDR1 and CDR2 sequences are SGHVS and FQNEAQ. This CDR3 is CASSLALGGGAVRSVF. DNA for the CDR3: TGTGCCAGCAGCTTAGCGCTAGGGGGAGGAGCCGTCCGGTCGGTGTTT.

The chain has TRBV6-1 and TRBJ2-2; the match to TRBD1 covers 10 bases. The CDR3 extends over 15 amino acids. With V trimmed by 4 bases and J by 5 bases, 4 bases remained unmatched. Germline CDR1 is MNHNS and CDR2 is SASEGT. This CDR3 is CASSVTGGVTGELFF. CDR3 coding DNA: TGTGCCAGCAGTGTGACAGGGGGCGTAACCGGGGAGCTGTTTTTT.

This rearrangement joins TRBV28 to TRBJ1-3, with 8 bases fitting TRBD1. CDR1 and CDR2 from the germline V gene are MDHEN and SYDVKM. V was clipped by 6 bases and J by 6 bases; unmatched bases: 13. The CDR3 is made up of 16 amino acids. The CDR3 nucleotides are TGTGCCAGCAGAGGATACGACAGGGGTGCATCAAACACCATATATTTT. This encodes CASRGYDRGASNTIYF.

The CDR3 here is CASSGWTSGDNEQFF. DNA of the CDR3: TGTGCCAGCAGTGGGTGGACTAGCGGGGACAATGAGCAGTTCTTC. The V gene is TRBV13, the J gene TRBJ2-1, with 12 bases aligning to TRBD2. Looked up from germline, CDR1 is PRHDT and CDR2 is FYEKMQ (reference sequence). J was trimmed by 5 bases and V by 6 bases; bases with no gene match: 5. The CDR3 runs to 15 residues.

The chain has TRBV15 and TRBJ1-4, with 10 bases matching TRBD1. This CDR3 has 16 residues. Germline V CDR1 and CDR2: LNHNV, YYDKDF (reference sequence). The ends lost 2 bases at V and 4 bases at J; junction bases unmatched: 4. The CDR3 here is CATSRLGQGVNEKLFF. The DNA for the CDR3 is TGTGCCACCAGCAGACTAGGACAGGGGGTTAATGAAAAACTGTTTTTT.

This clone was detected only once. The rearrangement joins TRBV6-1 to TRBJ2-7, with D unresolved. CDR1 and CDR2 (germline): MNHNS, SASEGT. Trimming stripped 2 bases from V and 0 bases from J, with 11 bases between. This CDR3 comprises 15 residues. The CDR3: CASSELRFRSYEQYF. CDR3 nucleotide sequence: TGTGCCAGCAGTGAACTCCGATTCCGCTCCTACGAGCAGTACTTC.

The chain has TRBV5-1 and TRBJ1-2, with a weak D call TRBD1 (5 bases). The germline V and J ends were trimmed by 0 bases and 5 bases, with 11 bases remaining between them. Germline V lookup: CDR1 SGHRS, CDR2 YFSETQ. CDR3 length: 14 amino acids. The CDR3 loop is CASSLDGGGYGYTF. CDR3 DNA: TGCGCCAGCAGCTTGGATGGGGGAGGGTATGGCTACACCTTC.

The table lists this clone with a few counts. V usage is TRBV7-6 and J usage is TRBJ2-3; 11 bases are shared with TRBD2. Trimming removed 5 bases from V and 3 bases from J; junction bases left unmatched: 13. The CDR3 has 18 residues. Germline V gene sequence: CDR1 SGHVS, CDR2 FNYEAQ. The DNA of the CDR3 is TGTGCCAGCAGCCCGACGACCGCAACTAGCGGGAGTACAGATACGCAGTATTTT. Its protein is CASSPTTATSGSTDTQYF. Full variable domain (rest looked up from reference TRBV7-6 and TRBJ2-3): GAGVSQSPRYKVTKRGQDVALRCDPISGHVSLYWYRQALGQGPEFLTYFNYEAQQDKSGLPNDRFSAERPEGSISTLTIQRTEQRDSAMYRCASSPTTATSGSTDTQYFGPGTRLTVL.

The CDR3, as DNA: TGTGCCAGCAGTTACACAAATCAAGGCACTGAAGCTTTCTTT. Amino acids: CASSYTNQGTEAFF. The chain couples TRBV6-5 to TRBJ1-1; unclear D gene. The CDR3 extends over 14 amino acids. The germline gives CDR1 MNHEY, CDR2 SVGAGI. Deletions cut 2 bases from V and 4 bases from J, with 11 bases between.

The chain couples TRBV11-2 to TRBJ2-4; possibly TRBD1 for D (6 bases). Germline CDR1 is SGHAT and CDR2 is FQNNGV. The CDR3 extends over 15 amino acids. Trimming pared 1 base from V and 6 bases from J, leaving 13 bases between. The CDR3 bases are TGTGCCAGCAGCTTAGCCGGAGGCAGGGGAAACATTCAGTACTTC. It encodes CASSLAGGRGNIQYF. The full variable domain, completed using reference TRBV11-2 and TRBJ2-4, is EAGVAQSPRYKIIEKRQSVAFWCNPISGHATLYWYQQILGQGPKLLIQFQNNGVVDDSQLPKDRFSAERLKGVDSTLKIQPAKLEDSAVYLCASSLAGGRGNIQYFGAGTRLSVL.

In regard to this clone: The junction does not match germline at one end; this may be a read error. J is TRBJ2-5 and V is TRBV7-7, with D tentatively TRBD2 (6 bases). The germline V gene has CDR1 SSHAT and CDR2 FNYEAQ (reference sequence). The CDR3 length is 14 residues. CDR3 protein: CASSLVAVGGTQYF. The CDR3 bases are TGTGCTAGCAGCTTAGTAGCGGTCGGGGGGACCCAGTACTTC. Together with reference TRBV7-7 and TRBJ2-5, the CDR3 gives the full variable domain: GAGVSQSPRYKVTKRGQDVTLRCDPISSHATLYWYQQALGQGPEFLTYFNYEAQPDKSGLPSDRFSAERPEGSISTLTIQRTEQRDSAMYRCASSLVAVGGTQYFGPGTRLLVL.

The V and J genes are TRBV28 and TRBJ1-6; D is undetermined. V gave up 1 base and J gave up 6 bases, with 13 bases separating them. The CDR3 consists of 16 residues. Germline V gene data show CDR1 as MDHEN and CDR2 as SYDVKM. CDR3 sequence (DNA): TGTGCCAGCAGTTTATTACAAAGCCTTGGTAATTCACCCCTCCACTTT. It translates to CASSLLQSLGNSPLHF.

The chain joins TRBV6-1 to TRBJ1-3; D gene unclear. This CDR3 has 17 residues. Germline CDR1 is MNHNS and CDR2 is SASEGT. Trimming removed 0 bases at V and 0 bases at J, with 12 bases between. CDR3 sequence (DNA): TGTGCCAGCAGTGAAGCGATCGGGAGAACCTCTGGAAACACCATATATTTT. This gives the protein CASSEAIGRTSGNTIYF.

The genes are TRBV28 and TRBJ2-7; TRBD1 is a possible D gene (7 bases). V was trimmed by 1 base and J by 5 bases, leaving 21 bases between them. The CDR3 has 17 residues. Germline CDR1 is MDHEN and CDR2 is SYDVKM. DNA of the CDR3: TGTGCCAGCAGTTTATTAGGGGGCTTAGGCGGGATTGACGAGCAGTACTTC. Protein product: CASSLLGGLGGIDEQYF.

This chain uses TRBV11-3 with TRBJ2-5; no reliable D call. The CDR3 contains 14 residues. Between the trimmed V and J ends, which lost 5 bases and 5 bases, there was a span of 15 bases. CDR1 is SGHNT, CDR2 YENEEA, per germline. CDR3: CASSQPEEWETQYF. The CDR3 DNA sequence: TGTGCCAGCAGCCAACCCGAGGAGTGGGAGACCCAGTACTTC.

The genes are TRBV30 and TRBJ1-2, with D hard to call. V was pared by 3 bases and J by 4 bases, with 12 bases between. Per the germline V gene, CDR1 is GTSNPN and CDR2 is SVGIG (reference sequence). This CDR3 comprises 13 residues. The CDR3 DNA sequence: TGTGCCTGGAGCCCGAAGGGTTTCTATGGCTACACCTTC. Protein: CAWSPKGFYGYTF.

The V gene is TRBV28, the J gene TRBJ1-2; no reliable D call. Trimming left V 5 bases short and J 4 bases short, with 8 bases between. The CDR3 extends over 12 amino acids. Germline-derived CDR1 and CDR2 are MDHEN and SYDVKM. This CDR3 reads CASSTSSYGYTF. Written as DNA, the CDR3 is TGTGCCAGCAGTACCAGCTCCTATGGCTACACCTTC.

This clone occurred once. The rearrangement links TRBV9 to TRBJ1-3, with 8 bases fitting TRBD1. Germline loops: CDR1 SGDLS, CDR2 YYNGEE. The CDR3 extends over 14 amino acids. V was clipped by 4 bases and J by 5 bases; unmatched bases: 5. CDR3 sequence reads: CASSLDRVRNTIYF. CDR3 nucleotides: TGTGCCAGCAGCCTGGACAGGGTTAGAAACACCATATATTTT.